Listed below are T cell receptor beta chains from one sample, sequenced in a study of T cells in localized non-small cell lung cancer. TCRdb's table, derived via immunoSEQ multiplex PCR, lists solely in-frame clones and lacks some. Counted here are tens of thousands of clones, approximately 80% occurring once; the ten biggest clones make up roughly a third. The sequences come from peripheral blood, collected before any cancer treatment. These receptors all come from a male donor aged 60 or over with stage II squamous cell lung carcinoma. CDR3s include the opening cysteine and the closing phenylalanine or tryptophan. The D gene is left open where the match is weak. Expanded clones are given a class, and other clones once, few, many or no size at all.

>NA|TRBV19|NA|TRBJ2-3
CASSMKGEGGADTQYF
TGTGCCAGTAGTATGAAGGGGGAGGGGGGCGCAGATACGCAGTATTTT
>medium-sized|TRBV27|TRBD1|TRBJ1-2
CASSSSGQVHGYTF
TGTGCCAGCAGTTCCTCGGGACAGGTCCATGGCTACACCTTC
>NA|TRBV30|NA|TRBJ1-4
CAWGPRNEKLFF
TGTGCCTGGGGCCCCCGTAATGAAAAACTGTTTTTT
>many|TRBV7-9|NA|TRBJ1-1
CASSLGWGNTEAFF
TGTGCCAGCAGCTTGGGGTGGGGGAACACTGAAGCTTTCTTT
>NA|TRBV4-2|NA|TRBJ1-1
CASSRGGGATEAFF
TGTGCCAGCAGCCGGGGTGGGGGAGCCACTGAAGCTTTCTTT
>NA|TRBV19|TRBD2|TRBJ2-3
CASGTGLAGGADTQYF
TGTGCCAGTGGAACGGGACTAGCGGGAGGGGCAGATACGCAGTATTTT
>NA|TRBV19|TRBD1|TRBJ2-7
CASSTTGKGLEQYF
TGTGCCAGTAGCACGACAGGGAAGGGGCTCGAGCAGTACTTC
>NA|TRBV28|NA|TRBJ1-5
CASSFLQGNNQPQHF
TGTGCCAGCAGTTTTCTTCAGGGGAACAATCAGCCCCAGCATTTT
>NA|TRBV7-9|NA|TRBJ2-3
CASSLTGLLTDTQYF
TGTGCCAGCAGCTTAACGGGACTCCTCACAGATACGCAGTATTTT
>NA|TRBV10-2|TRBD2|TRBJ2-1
CASSEDSGGRINEQFF
TGCGCCAGCAGCGAAGATAGCGGGGGGCGGATAAATGAGCAGTTCTTC
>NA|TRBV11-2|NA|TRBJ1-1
CASRSGVLGEAFF
TGTGCCAGCAGATCGGGAGTTCTGGGTGAAGCTTTCTTT
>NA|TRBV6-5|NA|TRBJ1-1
CASSYSLMGPGTEAFF
TGTGCCAGCAGTTACTCCCTGATGGGGCCGGGGACTGAAGCTTTCTTT
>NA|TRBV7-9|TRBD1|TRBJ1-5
CASSPPGQGIQPQHF
TGTGCCAGCAGCCCCCCGGGACAGGGGATTCAGCCCCAGCATTTT
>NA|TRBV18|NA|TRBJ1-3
CASSPQTTAGNTIYF
TGTGCCAGCTCACCTCAGACTACAGCAGGGAACACCATATATTTT
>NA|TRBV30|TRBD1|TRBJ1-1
CAWRSNRGTEAFF
TGTGCCTGGAGGTCCAACAGGGGAACTGAAGCTTTCTTT
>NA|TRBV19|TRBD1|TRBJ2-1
CASSMSATGDEQFF
TGTGCCAGTAGTATGTCCGCGACAGGGGATGAGCAGTTCTTC
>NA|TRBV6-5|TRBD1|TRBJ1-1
CASSPTGQGNTEAFF
TGTGCCAGCAGTCCAACCGGACAGGGTAACACTGAAGCTTTCTTT
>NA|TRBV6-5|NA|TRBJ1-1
CASLEGSAFF
TGTGCCTCCCTCGAAGGGTCTGCTTTCTTT
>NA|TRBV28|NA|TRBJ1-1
CASERGTDTEAFF
TGTGCCAGCGAGAGGGGTACGGACACTGAAGCTTTCTTT
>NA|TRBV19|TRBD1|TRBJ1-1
CASSIWQGAWTEAFF
TGTGCCAGTAGTATCTGGCAGGGGGCATGGACTGAAGCTTTCTTT
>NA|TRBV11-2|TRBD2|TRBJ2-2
CASSLREGNTGELFF
TGTGCCAGCAGCTTACGGGAGGGAAACACCGGGGAGCTGTTTTTT
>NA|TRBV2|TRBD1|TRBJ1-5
CASSGSGTGEQPQHF
TGTGCCAGCAGTGGATCCGGGACAGGGGAGCAGCCCCAGCATTTT
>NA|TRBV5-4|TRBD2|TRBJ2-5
CASSPPLAGVGETQYF
TGTGCCAGCAGCCCGCCTCTAGCGGGAGTCGGAGAGACCCAGTACTTC
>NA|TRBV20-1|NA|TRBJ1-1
CSAGRTVEAFF
TGCAGTGCTGGGAGGACAGTTGAAGCTTTCTTT
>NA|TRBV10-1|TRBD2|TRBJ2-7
CASSGGGEQYF
TGCGCCAGCAGTGGGGGGGGCGAGCAGTACTTC
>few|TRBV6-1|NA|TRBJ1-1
CASSGHVTNTEAFF
TGTGCCAGCAGTGGGCATGTTACCAACACTGAAGCTTTCTTT
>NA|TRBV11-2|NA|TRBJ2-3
CASSLGRVADTQYF
TGTGCCAGCAGCTTAGGCAGGGTGGCAGATACGCAGTATTTT
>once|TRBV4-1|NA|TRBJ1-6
CASRQGLSSYNSPLHF
TGCGCCAGCAGGCAGGGGCTGAGCTCCTATAATTCACCCCTCCACTTT
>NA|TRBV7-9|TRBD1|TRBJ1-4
CASSLTGVGEKLFF
TGTGCCAGCAGCTTGACAGGGGTAGGGGAAAAACTGTTTTTT
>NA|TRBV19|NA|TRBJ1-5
CASRRGVSNQPQHF
TGTGCCAGTAGGAGAGGGGTGAGCAATCAGCCCCAGCATTTT
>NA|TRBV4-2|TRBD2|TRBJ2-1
CASSQGLAGVEQFF
TGTGCCAGCAGCCAAGGACTAGCGGGAGTTGAGCAGTTCTTC
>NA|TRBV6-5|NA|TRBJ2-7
CASSSVLDYEQYF
TGTGCCAGCAGCTCAGTGCTGGACTACGAGCAGTACTTC
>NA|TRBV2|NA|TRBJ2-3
CASSGNRAKDTQYF
TGTGCCAGCAGTGGGAACAGGGCTAAGGATACGCAGTATTTT
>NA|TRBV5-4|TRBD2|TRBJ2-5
CASSPIRGGSEGTQYF
TGTGCCAGCAGCCCTATTAGGGGCGGGAGCGAGGGGACCCAGTACTTC
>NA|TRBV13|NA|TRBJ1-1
CASSPWGFEAFF
TGTGCCAGCAGCCCTTGGGGGTTTGAAGCTTTCTTT
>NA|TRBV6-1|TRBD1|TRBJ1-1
CASSEGPRQGAEAFF
TGTGCCAGCAGTGAAGGCCCGAGACAGGGGGCTGAAGCTTTCTTT
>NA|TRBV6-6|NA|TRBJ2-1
CASSYSGDYNEQFF
TGTGCCAGCAGTTACTCGGGAGATTACAATGAGCAGTTCTTC
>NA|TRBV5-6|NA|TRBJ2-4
CASSPGVIGLAKNIQYF
TGTGCCAGCAGCCCCGGTGTGATAGGGCTAGCCAAAAACATTCAGTACTTC